This TCR beta chain comes out of a study of response to subunit inactivated influenza vaccine. The CDR3 is made up of 19 amino acids. CDR1 is MDHEN and CDR2 is SYDVKM in the germline V gene. J gave up 5 bases and V 1 base, and 12 bases lay outside the gene matches. There are a few counts of this clonotype. Its antigen is still unknown. General study results and limits: Authors suggested that a seasonal influenza vaccination recruits few new T cells each time.

Using its own MiXCR run on the RT-PCR reads, TCRdb lists one record per CDR3 protein. The sample yields 500,000 to 700,000 distinct CDR3 sequences, roughly 23% seen once. These data were also reused for a study on T cells expressing NK-cell markers. In that study: Making the TCR beta cDNA relied on 5'RACE template switching with UMIs. Cells sorted as CD3+CD56+NKG2C+, CD3+CD56+NKG2C- and CD3+CD56-NKG2C+ T cells supplied the TCR beta repertoires. Dominant NKG2C+ clonotypes accounted for roughly 1.0-8% of CD8+ T cells in about 6 donors.

This sequence joins TRBV28 and TRBJ2-5, with 14 bases lining up with TRBD2. Sequences were derived from CD4+ T cells sorted from PBMCs, sampled less than 13 days after vaccination. The receptor comes from a man in his fifties who received an inactivated influenza vaccine. The CDR3 region has the DNA TGTGCCAGCAGTTTATCCCCGCTGACTAGCGGGGGGGCGTGGGAGACCCAGTACTTC. Translated: CASSLSPLTSGGAWETQYF.